This entry lists 16 T cell receptor beta chains sequenced from one sample in a study of T cells in Graves' hyperthyroidism and ophthalmopathy. The TCR beta CDR3 regions underwent amplification using RNA transcripts as the source. When the TCR CDR3 underwent first-round RT-PCR, the HTBI primer set was used. TCRdb called the multiplex PCR reads again in MiXCR, with one record for every CDR3 protein. The data contain approximately 400,000 distinct CDR3 sequences, about 15% of them singletons. Material for sequencing was blood. Receptor source: a woman between 18 and 29 years old with Graves' hyperthyroidism.

This clonotype was found many times. V and J are TRBV6-2 or TRBV6-3 and TRBJ1-5; no clear D. CDR1 is MNHEY, CDR2 SVGEGT, per germline. The CDR3 runs 13 residues. V was shortened by 5 bases and J by 3 bases, with 8 bases between the two germline ends. The CDR3 is CASSRVLNQPQHF. The CDR3 nucleotides read TGTGCCAGCAGTCGAGTACTCAATCAGCCCCAGCATTTT.

This clonotype was counted at least ten times. The genes are TRBV27 and TRBJ2-7; 8 positions agree with TRBD1. J gave up 0 bases and V 5 bases, and 6 bases lay outside the gene matches. Germline V lookup: CDR1 MNHEY, CDR2 SMNVEV (reference sequence). The CDR3 totals 15 residues. For the CDR3, the DNA is TGTGCCAGCAGTCGCGGACAGGGCACCTCCTACGAGCAGTACTTC. Protein sequence: CASSRGQGTSYEQYF.

This clonotype occurred many times. CDR3 sequence: CASSPPQGRAAGYTF. The CDR3 DNA sequence: TGTGCCAGCAGTCCACCCCAGGGCAGGGCCGCTGGCTACACCTTC. The J gene is TRBJ1-2, the V gene TRBV12-3 or TRBV12-4; TRBD1 might be the D (5 bases). This CDR3 region has 15 residues. The V gene lost 5 bases and the J gene lost 7 bases, with 20 bases spanning the gap.

The chain combines TRBV7-3 with TRBJ2-1; D uncertain. Germline CDR1 is SGHTA and CDR2 is FQGTGA. The CDR3 is 14 amino acids. V lost 4 bases to trimming and J lost 6 bases, with 13 bases between them. The CDR3 DNA reads TGTGCCAGCAGCTCAACGGTCTTGGTCAATGAGCAGTTCTTC. Encoded protein: CASSSTVLVNEQFF. Looking up the rest from reference TRBV7-3 and TRBJ2-1 gives the full variable domain: GAGVSQTPSNKVTEKGKYVELRCDPISGHTALYWYRQSLGQGPEFLIYFQGTGAADDSGLPNDRFFAVRPEGSVSTLKIQRTERGDSAVYLCASSSTVLVNEQFFGPGTRLTVL.

This clonotype occurred many times. The CDR3 DNA sequence: TGTGCCAGCCGTGGGGATCCCGGAAACTATGGCTACACCTTC. Protein product: CASRGDPGNYGYTF. This chain links TRBV28 with TRBJ1-2; D remains ambiguous. V lost 8 bases to trimming and J lost 2 bases, with 15 bases between them. This CDR3 comprises 14 residues. CDR1 is MDHEN, CDR2 SYDVKM, per germline.

The chain has TRBV28 and TRBJ2-5, with unresolved D. The CDR3 runs 13 residues. CDR1 and CDR2 (germline): MDHEN, SYDVKM. Trimming removed 5 bases from V and 4 bases from J, with 11 bases in between. As DNA, the CDR3 is TGTGCCAGCAGTGCCTTGCGTCCAGAGACCCAGTACTTC. It encodes CASSALRPETQYF.

This clonotype was observed at least ten times. The genes are TRBV11-3 and TRBJ2-1; TRBD2 is a possible D gene (5 bases). Per germline, CDR1 SGHNT and CDR2 YENEEA. CDR3 length equals 14 residues. Trimming removed 8 bases from V and 8 bases from J, with 19 bases in between. The CDR3 sequence is CASSRRGRGYEQFF. CDR3 in DNA: TGTGCCAGCTCCCGTCGGGGAAGAGGCTATGAGCAGTTCTTC.

This clonotype has at least ten counts. J is TRBJ1-2 and V is TRBV12-3 or TRBV12-4; the D gene is possibly TRBD1 (5 bases). V was clipped by 6 bases and J by 2 bases, with 16 bases between them. The CDR3 loop spans 15 amino acids. This CDR3 reads CASSQSPGDNYGYTF. Here the CDR3 DNA reads TGTGCCAGCAGCCAGTCACCGGGGGACAACTATGGCTACACCTTC.

Regarding this clonotype: Possible read error: a much larger clone is one base away. V gene TRBV7-3 combines with J gene TRBJ1-2; D not certain. V was cut by 5 bases and J by 0 bases, with 13 bases left in between. The CDR3 sequence is 15 residues long. Germline V gene sequence: CDR1 SGHTA, CDR2 FQGTGA. DNA for the CDR3: TGTGCCAGCAGCGCCGGGCACACGGCTAACTATGGCTACACCTTC. Translating gives CASSAGHTANYGYTF.

This chain uses TRBV6-1 with TRBJ2-1; the D gene is possibly TRBD1 (6 bases). The CDR3 spans 15 residues. Between the trimmed V and J ends, which lost 5 bases and 2 bases, there was a span of 13 bases. Germline V gene data show CDR1 as MNHNS and CDR2 as SASEGT. The CDR3 is CASSPSGQAYNEQFF. The CDR3 DNA reads TGTGCCAGCAGTCCTTCGGGACAAGCCTACAATGAGCAGTTCTTC.

This clonotype occurred many times. CDR3 nucleotide sequence: TGTGCCAGCACCGGGACAGCGTTCGCTAACTATGGCTACACCTTC. This encodes CASTGTAFANYGYTF. The V and J genes are TRBV27 and TRBJ1-2; 7 bases agree with TRBD1. The CDR3 is 15 residues long. Germline assignment: CDR1 MNHEY and CDR2 SMNVEV (reference sequence). J was trimmed by 0 bases and V by 7 bases; bases with no gene match: 8.

The chain carries TRBV5-1 and TRBJ1-1; D is possibly TRBD1 (5 bases). V was shortened by 7 bases and J by 1 base, with 11 bases between the two germline ends. Germline V gene lookup returns CDR1 SGHRS and CDR2 YFSETQ. The CDR3 is 13 amino acids. CDR3 protein: CASLGGGNTEAFF. The CDR3 DNA follows: TGCGCCAGCCTGGGGGGGGGGAACACTGAAGCTTTCTTT.

This clonotype has ten or more counts. The chain recombines TRBV5-1 with TRBJ2-3, with TRBD2 matching over 9 bases. Germline V gene data show CDR1 as SGHRS and CDR2 as YFSETQ. The CDR3 contains 15 residues. The V gene end was trimmed by 0 bases and the J gene end by 3 bases; junction bases not matched to a gene: 2. For the CDR3, the DNA is TGCGCCAGCAGCTTGGAGGCGGGGGGGACAGATACGCAGTATTTT. Encoded protein: CASSLEAGGTDTQYF.

This clonotype was observed at least ten times. The chain joins TRBV2 to TRBJ1-5, with D tentatively TRBD1 (5 bases). Germline V gene sequence: CDR1 SNHLY, CDR2 FYNNEI. Deletions cut 5 bases from V and 5 bases from J, with 13 bases between. The CDR3 is 14 amino acids. The CDR3 here is CASSIRQTDQPQHF. CDR3 DNA sequence: TGTGCCAGCAGTATCCGACAGACCGATCAGCCCCAGCATTTT. Full variable domain (missing parts from reference TRBV2 and TRBJ1-5): EPEVTQTPSHQVTQMGQEVILRCVPISNHLYFYWYRQILGQKVEFLVSFYNNEISEKSEIFDDQFSVERPDGSNFTLKIRSTKLEDSAMYFCASSIRQTDQPQHFGDGTRLSIL.

This clonotype has just a few counts. The chain joins TRBV6-2 or TRBV6-3 to TRBJ2-3; D is possibly TRBD2 (6 bases). Germline V gives CDR1 MNHEY, CDR2 SVGEGT. The CDR3 sequence is 18 residues long. V lost 2 bases to trimming and J lost 4 bases, with 22 bases between them. For the CDR3, the DNA is TGTGCCAGCAGTTACCTGGCTAGCGCGAGTACAAAATCAGATACGCAGTATTTT. It yields the protein CASSYLASASTKSDTQYF.

This clonotype was counted at least ten times. The genes are TRBV5-1 and TRBJ1-1, with a weak D call TRBD1 (5 bases). V shed 4 bases and J shed 6 bases, with 19 bases lying between them. Germline CDR1 SGHRS, CDR2 YFSETQ. There are 15 residues in the CDR3. CDR3 residues: CASSPRDGGSAEAFF. As DNA, the CDR3 is TGCGCCAGCAGCCCGAGGGACGGGGGGTCCGCTGAAGCTTTCTTT. Looking up the rest from reference TRBV5-1 and TRBJ1-1 gives the full variable domain: KAGVTQTPRYLIKTRGQQVTLSCSPISGHRSVSWYQQTPGQGLQFLFEYFSETQRNKGNFPGRFSGRQFSNSRSEMNVSTLELGDSALYLCASSPRDGGSAEAFFGQGTRLTVV.